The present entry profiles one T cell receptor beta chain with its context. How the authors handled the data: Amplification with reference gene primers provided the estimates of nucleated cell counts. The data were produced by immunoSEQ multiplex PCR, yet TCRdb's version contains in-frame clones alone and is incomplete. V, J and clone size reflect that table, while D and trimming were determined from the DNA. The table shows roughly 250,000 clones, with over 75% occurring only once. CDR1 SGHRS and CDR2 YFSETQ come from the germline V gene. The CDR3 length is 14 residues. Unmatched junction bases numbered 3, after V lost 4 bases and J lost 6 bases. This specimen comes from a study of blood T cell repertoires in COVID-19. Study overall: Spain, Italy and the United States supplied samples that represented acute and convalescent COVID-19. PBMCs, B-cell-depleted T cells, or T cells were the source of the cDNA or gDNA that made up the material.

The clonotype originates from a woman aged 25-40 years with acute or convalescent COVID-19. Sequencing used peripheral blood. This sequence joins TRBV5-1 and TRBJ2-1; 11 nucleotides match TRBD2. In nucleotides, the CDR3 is TGCGCCAGCAGCGAGACTAGCGGGACCAATGAGCAGTTCTTC. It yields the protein CASSETSGTNEQFF.